The 24 T cell receptor beta chains reported below all come from one sample, sequenced in a study of early T cells in non-severe SARS-CoV-2 infection. One entry per CDR3 protein results from TCRdb running MiXCR on the 5' RACE reads. Among approximately 44,000 distinct CDR3 sequences, roughly an eighth were seen once, and the ten largest hold approximately 15%. The sample taken for sequencing was whole blood. The receptors derive from an adult who was a healthcare worker with PCR-confirmed SARS-CoV-2 infection or an uninfected control (not recorded which).

This clonotype occurred many times. The V gene is TRBV18, the J gene TRBJ2-1, with 7 bases matching TRBD2. Per the germline V gene, CDR1 is KGHSH and CDR2 is LQKENI. The CDR3 runs 15 residues. J lost 5 bases, V lost 3 bases, and 7 bases had no gene match. The CDR3 sequence: CASSPRGGADNEQFF. CDR3 sequence (DNA): TGTGCCAGCTCACCCCGCGGGGGAGCGGACAATGAGCAGTTCTTC. Based on the CDR3 plus reference TRBV18 and TRBJ2-1, the full variable domain is NAGVMQNPRHLVRRRGQEARLRCSPMKGHSHVYWYRQLPEEGLKFMVYLQKENIIDESGMPKERFSAEFPKEGPSILRIQQVVRGDSAAYFCASSPRGGADNEQFFGPGTRLTVL.

This clonotype was picked up many times. The chain combines TRBV10-3 with TRBJ1-1; tentative D call: TRBD1 (5 bases). Trimming cost V 0 bases and J 4 bases, with 12 bases left between them. Germline CDR1 ENHRY, CDR2 SYGVKD. The CDR3 is 15 amino acids. The CDR3 DNA reads as TGTGCCATCAGTGAGTCTAGGGGCAAAGGCACTGAAGCTTTCTTT. Protein: CAISESRGKGTEAFF.

V usage is TRBV28 and J usage is TRBJ2-1; D is uncertain. Between the trimmed V and J ends, which lost 4 bases and 9 bases, there was a span of 10 bases. Germline V gene sequence: CDR1 MDHEN, CDR2 SYDVKM. This CDR3 is 12 amino acids long. In DNA form, the CDR3 reads TGTGCCAGCAGTTCCACTGTCTCTGAGCAGTTCTTC. Amino acid sequence: CASSSTVSEQFF.

In its sample, this clonotype was seen many times. The CDR3 reads CASSLLAGAPGPGELFF. In DNA form, the CDR3 reads TGCGCCAGCAGCCTATTAGCGGGGGCGCCTGGGCCCGGGGAGCTGTTTTTT. This chain uses TRBV5-1 with TRBJ2-2; 9 bases align to TRBD2. The CDR3 contains 17 residues. V was pared by 4 bases and J by 6 bases, with 13 bases of the junction left unmatched. Germline V lookup: CDR1 SGHRS, CDR2 YFSETQ.

In its sample, this clonotype was seen many times. This chain links TRBV7-6 with TRBJ2-7, with 13 bases fitting TRBD2. This CDR3 region has 15 residues. Germline V gene lookup returns CDR1 SGHVS and CDR2 FNYEAQ. V lost 5 bases, J lost 7 bases, and 8 bases stayed unmatched. CDR3 sequence: CASSPGLAGVKEQYF. The CDR3, as DNA: TGTGCCAGCAGCCCCGGACTAGCGGGAGTAAAAGAGCAGTACTTC.

This clonotype was detected many times. V is TRBV29-1 and J is TRBJ2-1, with unresolved D. The CDR3 spans 12 residues. From germline, CDR1 is SQVTM and CDR2 ANQGSEA. The V end lost 6 bases, the J end lost 5 bases, and 11 bases lay between the germline ends. CDR3: CSVAQGNNEQFF. In nucleotides, the CDR3 is TGCAGCGTCGCCCAAGGGAACAATGAGCAGTTCTTC.

This clonotype has only one observation. This chain uses TRBV10-2 with TRBJ2-5, with D perhaps matching TRBD1 or TRBD2 (6 bases each). Trimming left V 3 bases short and J 5 bases short, with 10 bases between. The germline V gene encodes CDR1 WSHSY and CDR2 SAAADI. This CDR3 is built from 13 residues. The CDR3 sequence: CASSEGGRETQYF. The CDR3 coding sequence is TGCGCCAGCAGTGAAGGGGGGCGTGAGACCCAGTACTTC.

In this sample, this clonotype turned up many times. CDR3 DNA: TGCGCCAGCAGCCAAGTTGTGATCCGGGACGCCCTTGCCTACGAGCAGTACTTC. Translating gives CASSQVVIRDALAYEQYF. The rearrangement uses TRBV4-1 and TRBJ2-7; tentatively, D is TRBD1 or TRBD2 (5 bases each). The CDR3 runs to 18 residues. The ends were cut back, 1 base at V and 2 bases at J, with 21 bases in the middle. Per germline, CDR1 MGHRA and CDR2 YSYEKL.

In this sample, this clonotype turned up many times. This sequence joins TRBV24-1 and TRBJ2-7, with no clear D. The CDR3 sequence is 15 residues long. Per the germline V gene, CDR1 is KGHDR and CDR2 is SFDVKD. Trimming removed 0 bases at V and 2 bases at J, with 10 bases between. CDR3: CATSDLGPRTYEQYF. The CDR3 region has the DNA TGTGCCACCAGTGATTTGGGACCGAGGACCTACGAGCAGTACTTC.

This clonotype was counted ten times or more. The chain carries TRBV14 and TRBJ2-1; 8 nucleotides agree with TRBD2. CDR1 is SGHDN and CDR2 is FVKESK in the germline V gene. The trim removed 1 base at V and 12 bases at J, leaving 17 bases unmatched. CDR3 length: 17 amino acids. The CDR3, as DNA: TGTGCCAGCAGCCAAGCAGGAGGGACTAGGATTGAACGGGTGCAGTTCTTC. It is translated as CASSQAGGTRIERVQFF. Complete variable domain (other parts from reference TRBV14 and TRBJ2-1): EAGVTQFPSHSVIEKGQTVTLRCDPISGHDNLYWYRRVMGKEIKFLLHFVKESKQDESGMPNNRFLAERTGGTYSTLKVQPAELEDSGVYFCASSQAGGTRIERVQFFGPGTRLTVL.

This clonotype was picked up many times. V is TRBV20-1 and J is TRBJ2-7, with 10 bases that match TRBD1. From germline, CDR1 is DFQATT and CDR2 SNEGSKA (reference sequence). After removal of 1 base from V and 6 bases from J, the junction contained 6 bases not matched to a gene. This CDR3 is built from 14 residues. CDR3 sequence reads: CSARAPDRGVEQYF. As DNA, the CDR3 is TGCAGTGCTAGAGCGCCGGACAGGGGGGTCGAGCAGTACTTC.

This clonotype was counted at least ten times. This chain uses TRBV5-1 with TRBJ2-7; no reliable D call. Trimming took off 4 bases at V and 1 base at J, with 12 bases between the two ends. CDR3 size: 14 residues. From germline, CDR1 is SGHRS and CDR2 YFSETQ. CDR3 sequence reads: CASSADLTSYEQYF. The DNA of the CDR3 is TGCGCCAGCAGCGCCGACCTAACTTCCTACGAGCAGTACTTC. Drawing the rest from reference TRBV5-1 and TRBJ2-7, the complete variable domain is KAGVTQTPRYLIKTRGQQVTLSCSPISGHRSVSWYQQTPGQGLQFLFEYFSETQRNKGNFPGRFSGRQFSNSRSEMNVSTLELGDSALYLCASSADLTSYEQYFGPGTRLTVT.

This clonotype showed up just a few times. J is TRBJ1-3 and V is TRBV19; no definite D call. CDR3 length equals 15 residues. Germline CDR1 is LNHDA and CDR2 is SQIVND (reference sequence). V was clipped by 7 bases and J by 0 bases, with 13 bases between them. CDR3: CASTYSDPSGNTIYF. In DNA form, the CDR3 reads TGTGCCAGTACGTACAGCGATCCCTCTGGAAACACCATATATTTT. The variable domain in full, completed from reference TRBV19 and TRBJ1-3, reads DGGITQSPKYLFRKEGQNVTLSCEQNLNHDAMYWYRQDPGQGLRLIYYSQIVNDFQKGDIAEGYSVSREKKESFPLTVTSAQKNPTAFYLCASTYSDPSGNTIYFGEGSWLTVV.

Many counts were recorded for this clonotype. The chain links TRBV5-4 to TRBJ1-1; D is ambiguous. Germline V gene data show CDR1 as SGHNT and CDR2 as YYREEE (reference sequence). This CDR3 spans 15 amino acids. The V end lost 2 bases, the J end lost 0 bases, and 11 bases lay between the germline ends. The CDR3 DNA sequence: TGTGCCAGCAGCTTTGGGTCCTTCATGAACACTGAAGCTTTCTTT. Residues: CASSFGSFMNTEAFF.

Note on this clonotype: This may stem from a read error, because a much larger clone lies one nucleotide away. CDR3 bases: TGTGCCAACAGTACCCCGAGGGATACGCAGTATTTT. Encoded protein: CANSTPRDTQYF. The chain uses TRBV12-3 or TRBV12-4 and TRBJ2-3; D unresolved. The CDR3 sequence is 12 residues long.

This clonotype was detected ten times or more. The rearrangement joins TRBV4-1 to TRBJ2-2, with TRBD1 matching 8 bases. Germline CDR1 is MGHRA and CDR2 is YSYEKL. The CDR3 has 16 amino acids. J gave up 4 bases and V 4 bases, and 8 bases lay outside the gene matches. The CDR3 here is CASSPPRDRSTGELFF. CDR3 in DNA: TGCGCCAGCAGCCCACCCCGGGACAGGAGCACCGGGGAGCTGTTTTTT.

This clonotype was seen only a few times. V is TRBV6-2 or TRBV6-3 and J is TRBJ1-5; D not certain. V lost 2 bases, J lost 2 bases, and 16 bases lay in between. CDR3 length: 17 amino acids. Germline CDR1 reads MNHEY; CDR2 reads SVGEGT. CDR3 sequence reads: CASSYGFGERGNQPQHF. The CDR3 region has the DNA TGTGCCAGCAGTTACGGTTTTGGGGAGCGAGGCAATCAGCCCCAGCATTTT.

This clonotype came up a few times. The chain recombines TRBV20-1 with TRBJ1-2; TRBD1 aligns across 7 bases. The CDR3 has 13 residues. CDR1 DFQATT and CDR2 SNEGSKA come from the germline V gene (reference sequence). V was pared by 6 bases and J by 4 bases, with 8 bases of the junction left unmatched. Here the CDR3 DNA reads TGCAGTGCCAGGCACTCAGGGGGCTATGGCTACACCTTC. This encodes CSARHSGGYGYTF.

Comment on this clonotype: One end of the junction is discordant with germline, which a read error may explain. Here the CDR3 reads CASGLGDTQYF. In nucleotides, the CDR3 is TGTGCCAGCGGCTTGGGCGATACGCAGTATTTT. The chain is built from TRBV7-9 and TRBJ2-3; D unresolved. The CDR3 has 11 residues. Germline V gene data show CDR1 as SEHNR and CDR2 as FQNEAQ (reference sequence).

This clonotype was seen a handful of times. This chain connects TRBV20-1 to TRBJ2-5; 7 bases agree with TRBD2. Trimming cost V 5 bases and J 2 bases; bases outside gene matches: 17. Germline V gene data show CDR1 as DFQATT and CDR2 as SNEGSKA (reference sequence). This CDR3 has 17 residues. The CDR3 spells CSAYPYPGRGKQETQYF. The CDR3, as DNA: TGCAGTGCTTACCCCTATCCGGGGAGGGGAAAGCAAGAGACCCAGTACTTC.

This clonotype was counted between two and nine times. The chain uses TRBV29-1 and TRBJ2-3, with a weak D call TRBD1 (6 bases). The CDR3 length is 14 residues. Germline loops: CDR1 SQVTM, CDR2 ANQGSEA. Trimming left V 7 bases short and J 9 bases short, with 23 bases between. CDR3 nucleotides: TGCAGCGGGGACAACTTACCCGGGCCGTACACGCAGTATTTT. It translates to CSGDNLPGPYTQYF.

The chain is built from TRBV29-1 and TRBJ1-2, with D hard to call. The germline V and J ends were trimmed by 8 bases and 8 bases, with 6 bases remaining between them. Germline V gene lookup returns CDR1 SQVTM and CDR2 ANQGSEA. The length of the CDR3 is 8 residues. CDR3 protein: CSLGGYTF. CDR3 DNA: TGCAGCCTAGGAGGCTACACCTTC.

This clonotype appeared many times. The rearrangement uses TRBV29-1 and TRBJ2-5, with D hard to call. Germline lookup yields CDR1 SQVTM and CDR2 ANQGSEA. V lost 4 bases to trimming and J lost 5 bases, with 5 bases between them. This CDR3 region has 10 residues. The CDR3 coding sequence is TGCAGCGTTGGAGCTGAGACCCAGTACTTC. This translates into CSVGAETQYF. The entire variable domain, with the rest obtained from reference TRBV29-1 and TRBJ2-5, is as follows: SAVISQKPSRDICQRGTSLTIQCQVDSQVTMMFWYRQQPGQSLTLIATANQGSEATYESGFVIDKFPISRPNLTFSTLTVSNMSPEDSSIYLCSVGAETQYFGPGTRLLVL.

This clonotype has at least ten counts. This chain links TRBV6-2 or TRBV6-3 with TRBJ2-1; 12 bases are shared with TRBD2. Germline V CDR1 and CDR2: MNHEY, SVGEGT. The CDR3 contains 16 residues. V shed 5 bases and J 8 bases; nucleotides not matched to a gene: 10. The CDR3 nucleotides are TGTGCCAGCAGTCCACCGACTAGCGGGAGTCCCCATGAGCAGTTCTTC. Translation gives CASSPPTSGSPHEQFF.